Listed below are T cell receptor beta chains from one sample, sequenced in a study of CD8 T cells in Susac syndrome. TCRdb recomputed calls from the immunoSEQ multiplex PCR reads with MiXCR, one row per CDR3 protein. The data hold approximately 200,000 distinct CDR3 sequences, with roughly nine tenths observed a single time. Sample: CD8+ T cells from PBMCs. The receptor source for this set is a human donor with multiple sclerosis. Each CDR3 is given with its conserved first and last residue. The order of the fields is D gene, V gene, clone size, J gene, CDR3 protein, CDR3 DNA. A D gene is named only where the DNA matches it firmly. The size entry is marked missing in some rows and otherwise reads once, few, many or a size class.

>TRBD2|TRBV30|-|TRBJ2-7
CAWSQTSPSGSSYEQYF
TGTGCCTGGAGTCAAACGTCGCCTAGCGGAAGCTCCTACGAGCAGTACTTC
>-|TRBV5-4|-|TRBJ2-3
CASSFRSLTGSDTQYF
TGTGCCAGCAGCTTCCGGTCTCTCACGGGGAGCGATACGCAGTATTTT
>-|TRBV27|few|TRBJ1-2
CASSLSANYGYTF
TGTGCCAGCAGTTTGTCAGCTAACTATGGCTACACCTTC
>-|TRBV9|-|TRBJ2-5
CASSVTSGQETQYF
TGTGCCAGCAGCGTAACGTCAGGCCAAGAGACCCAGTACTTC
>-|TRBV5-4|-|TRBJ1-1
CASSMLSPAGPLAPEGTEAFF
TGTGCCAGCAGCATGCTTAGCCCGGCAGGACCCCTTGCCCCTGAAGGCACTGAAGCTTTCTTT
>TRBD2|TRBV6-5|-|TRBJ2-1
CASGQTSGGYNEQFF
TGTGCCAGCGGCCAGACTAGCGGGGGATACAATGAGCAGTTCTTC
>TRBD1|TRBV7-9|-|TRBJ2-1
CASSFPQGSYNEQFF
TGTGCCAGCAGCTTTCCACAGGGGAGCTACAATGAGCAGTTCTTC
>-|TRBV4-1|-|TRBJ1-1
CASSQDAGAWTEAFF
TGCGCCAGCAGCCAAGACGCGGGGGCTTGGACTGAAGCTTTCTTT
>TRBD2|TRBV15|-|TRBJ2-2
CATSGGTSTTGELFF
TGTGCCACCAGTGGGGGGACTAGCACCACCGGGGAGCTGTTTTTT
>TRBD1|TRBV20-1|-|TRBJ1-1
CSARDLGGQGNTEAFF
TGCAGTGCTAGAGATCTGGGCGGACAGGGGAACACTGAAGCTTTCTTT
>-|TRBV7-8|-|TRBJ2-1
CASSLGWGNEQFF
TGTGCCAGCAGCTTAGGATGGGGAAATGAGCAGTTCTTC
>-|TRBV20-1|-|TRBJ2-7
CSATSLLSSYEQYF
TGCAGTGCTACAAGTCTACTGAGCTCCTACGAGCAGTACTTC
>-|TRBV5-1|once|TRBJ2-7
CASSSAVDYEQYF
TGCGCCAGCAGCTCAGCGGTCGACTACGAGCAGTACTTC
>TRBD1|TRBV7-9|-|TRBJ1-1
CASSSDLYLSRGRPSEAFF
TGTGCCAGCAGCTCAGATTTATATTTGTCCAGGGGGAGGCCCTCTGAAGCTTTCTTT
>-|TRBV5-1|-|TRBJ1-1
CASSLIGPNTEAFF
TGCGCCAGCAGCTTGATAGGCCCCAACACTGAAGCTTTCTTT
>-|TRBV27|-|TRBJ1-5
CASSLAGYSNQPQHF
TGTGCCAGCAGTTTAGCTGGGTATAGCAATCAGCCCCAGCATTTT
>TRBD1|TRBV12-3/TRBV12-4|-|TRBJ1-4
CASRPQGTNEKLFF
TGTGCCAGCAGACCACAGGGGACTAATGAAAAACTGTTTTTT
>-|TRBV9|-|TRBJ1-1
CASSKGVNTEAFF
TGTGCCAGCAGTAAGGGCGTGAACACTGAAGCTTTCTTT
>TRBD2|TRBV7-9|-|TRBJ2-1
CASSIPSGTRGDNEQFF
TGTGCCAGCAGCATCCCGTCGGGGACTAGGGGCGACAATGAGCAGTTCTTC
>TRBD2|TRBV23-1|-|TRBJ2-5
CASSHLRLAEETQYF
TGCGCCAGCAGTCATCTCAGACTAGCGGAAGAGACCCAGTACTTC
>TRBD2|TRBV12-3/TRBV12-4|-|TRBJ2-7
CASSLSAWLSQTSGIRYEQYF
TGTGCCAGCAGTTTAAGCGCCTGGCTCAGCCAGACTAGCGGGATAAGGTACGAGCAGTACTTC
>TRBD1|TRBV29-1|-|TRBJ2-2
CSVGRDRGSTGELFF
TGCAGCGTAGGCCGGGACAGGGGTTCCACCGGGGAGCTGTTTTTT
>TRBD2|TRBV7-8|-|TRBJ2-1
CASSGLAGSGWYNEQFF
TGTGCCAGCAGTGGACTAGCGGGATCGGGTTGGTACAATGAGCAGTTCTTC
>TRBD1|TRBV29-1|-|TRBJ1-4
CSVLTGEDEKLFF
TGCAGCGTCCTGACAGGGGAGGACGAAAAACTGTTTTTT
>-|TRBV7-8|-|TRBJ2-3
CASSPPPGTTDTQYF
TGTGCCAGCAGCCCCCCTCCCGGGACCACAGATACGCAGTATTTT
>-|TRBV5-6|-|TRBJ2-7
CASSFGQTGEQYF
TGTGCCAGCAGCTTTGGACAGACAGGCGAGCAGTACTTC
>TRBD2|TRBV7-9|-|TRBJ2-1
CASSLGSTSGPTREQFF
TGTGCCAGCAGCTTAGGGTCCACTAGCGGGCCAACAAGGGAGCAGTTCTTC
>TRBD2|TRBV27|-|TRBJ2-1
CASSPRTSSYNEQFF
TGTGCCAGCAGTCCTAGGACTAGCTCCTACAATGAGCAGTTCTTC
>-|TRBV7-9|-|TRBJ2-2
CASSLFPGQSTGELFF
TGTGCCAGCAGCTTATTTCCGGGGCAGTCAACCGGGGAGCTGTTTTTT
>-|TRBV4-1|-|TRBJ1-5
CASSQVRAQPQHF
TGCGCCAGCAGCCAAGTAAGGGCTCAGCCCCAGCATTTT
>TRBD2|TRBV9|-|TRBJ2-5
CASNLGEGPQETQYF
TGTGCCAGCAACCTTGGGGAGGGCCCCCAAGAGACCCAGTACTTC
>-|TRBV6-2/TRBV6-3|-|TRBJ2-7
CASGEPNAYEQYF
TGTGCCAGTGGGGAGCCCAACGCCTACGAGCAGTACTTC
>TRBD1|TRBV5-1|-|TRBJ2-7
CASSLATGEVYEQYF
TGCGCCAGCAGCTTGGCGACAGGGGAAGTCTACGAGCAGTACTTC
>TRBD2|TRBV5-4|-|TRBJ2-1
CASSLERGGFNEQFF
TGTGCCAGCAGCTTGGAGCGGGGGGGCTTTAATGAGCAGTTCTTC
>-|TRBV12-3/TRBV12-4|-|TRBJ2-7
CASSFGQIYEQYF
TGTGCCAGCAGTTTTGGGCAGATCTACGAGCAGTACTTC
>TRBD2|TRBV12-3/TRBV12-4|once|TRBJ2-3
CASSSIPGLATADTQYF
TGTGCCAGCAGTTCGATCCCGGGACTAGCGACCGCAGATACGCAGTATTTT
>-|TRBV13|once|TRBJ2-5
CASSLRTGMGETQYF
TGTGCCAGCAGCTTAAGAACAGGGATGGGAGAGACCCAGTACTTC
>-|TRBV19|-|TRBJ1-2
CASSIGYSSRAHYGYTF
TGTGCCAGTAGTATCGGGTACAGCAGTCGGGCTCACTATGGCTACACCTTC
>-|TRBV13|-|TRBJ2-7
CASSLGARPYEQYF
TGTGCCAGCAGCTTAGGGGCCAGACCCTACGAGCAGTACTTC
>-|TRBV4-1|-|TRBJ2-3
CASSRGGGRDTQYF
TGCGCCAGCAGCCGGGGGGGCGGGCGAGATACGCAGTATTTT
>-|TRBV13|-|TRBJ2-7
CASSPSGSGGYEQYF
TGTGCCAGCAGCCCGTCGGGCTCAGGGGGGTACGAGCAGTACTTC